This T cell receptor beta chain was retrieved from a study of siplizumab effects on memory and regulatory T cells. Details on this clone: The antigen is not known.

Germline CDR1 and CDR2: LGHNA and YNFKEQ. The CDR3 length is 18 residues. V gave up 0 bases and J gave up 1 base, with 18 bases separating them. The data were produced by immunoSEQ multiplex PCR, yet TCRdb's version contains in-frame clones alone and is incomplete. Found here are about 110,000 clones, over 85% of them singletons; the top ten hold 1.3%. Findings and limits, study-wide: Unstimulated subset assignment was obtained for only a minor fraction of alloreactive clones.

The TCR comes from a human donor in good health. Sequencing was carried out using CD4+ T cells sorted from blood. J is TRBJ2-5 and V is TRBV4-2; D is perhaps TRBD1 (6 bases). CDR3 nucleotide sequence: TGTGCCAGCAGCCAAGAAGGGGTAGGGGGTGCTTCCCAAGAGACCCAGTACTTC. Protein: CASSQEGVGGASQETQYF.